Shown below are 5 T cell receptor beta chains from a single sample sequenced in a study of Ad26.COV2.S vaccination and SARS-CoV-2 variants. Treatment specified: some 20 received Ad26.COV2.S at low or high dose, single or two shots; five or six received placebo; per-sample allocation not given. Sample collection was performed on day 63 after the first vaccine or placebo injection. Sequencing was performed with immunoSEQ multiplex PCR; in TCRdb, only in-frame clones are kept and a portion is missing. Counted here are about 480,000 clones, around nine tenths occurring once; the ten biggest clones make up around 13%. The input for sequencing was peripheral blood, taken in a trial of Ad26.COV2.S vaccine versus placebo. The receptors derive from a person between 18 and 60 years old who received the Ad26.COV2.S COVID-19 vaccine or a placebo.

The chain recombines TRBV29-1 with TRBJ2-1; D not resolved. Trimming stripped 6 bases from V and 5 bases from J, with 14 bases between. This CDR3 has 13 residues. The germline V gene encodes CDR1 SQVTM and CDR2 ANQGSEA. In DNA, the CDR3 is TGCAGCGTGGCCCAGGTTTGGAACAATGAGCAGTTCTTC. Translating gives CSVAQVWNNEQFF.

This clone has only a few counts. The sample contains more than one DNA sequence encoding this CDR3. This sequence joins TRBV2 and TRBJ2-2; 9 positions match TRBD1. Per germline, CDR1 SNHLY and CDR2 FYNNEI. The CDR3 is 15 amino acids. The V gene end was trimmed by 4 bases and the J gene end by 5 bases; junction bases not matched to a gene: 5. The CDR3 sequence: CASSGDRARTGELFF. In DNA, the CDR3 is TGTGCCAGCAGTGGGGACAGGGCTAGGACCGGGGAGCTGTTTTTT.

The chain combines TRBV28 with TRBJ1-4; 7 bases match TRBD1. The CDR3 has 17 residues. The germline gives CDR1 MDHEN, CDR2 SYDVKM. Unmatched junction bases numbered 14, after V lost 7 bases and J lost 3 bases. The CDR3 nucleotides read TGTGCCAGCATTAAGACAGGGTGGCGCTTCCCTAATGAAAAACTGTTTTTT. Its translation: CASIKTGWRFPNEKLFF.

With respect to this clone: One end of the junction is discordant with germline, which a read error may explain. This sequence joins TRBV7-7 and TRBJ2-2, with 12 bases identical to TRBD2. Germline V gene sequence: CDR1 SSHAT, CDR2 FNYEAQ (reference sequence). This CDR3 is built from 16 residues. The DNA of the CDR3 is TGTGCTAGCAGCGAAGGTCTAGCGGGAGGGCCGAGGGAGCTGTTTTTT. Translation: CASSEGLAGGPRELFF.

The CDR3: CASARTGWNMDTQYF. Here the CDR3 DNA reads TGTGCCAGCGCCAGGACAGGGTGGAACATGGATACGCAGTATTTT. The chain links TRBV2 to TRBJ2-3; TRBD1 aligns across 8 bases. Per the germline V gene, CDR1 is SNHLY and CDR2 is FYNNEI. J gave up 6 bases and V 8 bases, and 13 bases lay outside the gene matches. The CDR3 runs to 15 residues.